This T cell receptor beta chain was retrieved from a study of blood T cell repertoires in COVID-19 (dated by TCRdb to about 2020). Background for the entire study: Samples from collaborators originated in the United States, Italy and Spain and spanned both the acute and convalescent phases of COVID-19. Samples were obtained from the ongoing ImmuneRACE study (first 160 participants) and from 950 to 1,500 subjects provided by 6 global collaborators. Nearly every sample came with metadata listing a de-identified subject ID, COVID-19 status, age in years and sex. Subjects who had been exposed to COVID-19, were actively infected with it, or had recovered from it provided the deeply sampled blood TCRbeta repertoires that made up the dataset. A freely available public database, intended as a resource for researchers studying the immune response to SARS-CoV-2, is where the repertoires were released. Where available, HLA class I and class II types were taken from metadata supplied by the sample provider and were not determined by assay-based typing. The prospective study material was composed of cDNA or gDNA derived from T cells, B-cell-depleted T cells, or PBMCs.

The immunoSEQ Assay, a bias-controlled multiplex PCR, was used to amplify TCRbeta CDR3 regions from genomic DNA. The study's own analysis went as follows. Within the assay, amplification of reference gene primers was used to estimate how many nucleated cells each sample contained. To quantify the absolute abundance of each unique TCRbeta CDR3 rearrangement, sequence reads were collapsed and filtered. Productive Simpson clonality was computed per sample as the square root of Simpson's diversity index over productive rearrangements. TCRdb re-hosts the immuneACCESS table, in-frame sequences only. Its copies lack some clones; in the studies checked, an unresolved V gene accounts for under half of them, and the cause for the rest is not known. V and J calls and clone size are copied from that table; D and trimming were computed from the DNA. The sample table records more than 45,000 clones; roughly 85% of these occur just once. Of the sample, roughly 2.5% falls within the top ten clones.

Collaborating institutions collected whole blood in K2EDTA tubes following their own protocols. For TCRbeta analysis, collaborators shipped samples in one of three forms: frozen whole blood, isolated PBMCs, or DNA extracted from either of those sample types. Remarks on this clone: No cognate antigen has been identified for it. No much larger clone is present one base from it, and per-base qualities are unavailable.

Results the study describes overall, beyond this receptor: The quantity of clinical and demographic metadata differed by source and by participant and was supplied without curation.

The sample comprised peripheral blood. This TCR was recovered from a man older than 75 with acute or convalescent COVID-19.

The nucleotide sequence is given as TGTGCCAGCAGTCGAACCGGGAACCCCTACAATGAGCAGTTCTTC. Its product reads: CASSRTGNPYNEQFF. This sequence uses TRBV9 and TRBJ2-1, with TRBD2 tentatively as D gene (5 bases match). The germline ends are 14 bases apart after V is trimmed by 5 bases and J by 2 bases. CDR1 SGDLS and CDR2 YYNGEE are derived from the germline V gene. Measured from the cysteine to the phenylalanine, the CDR3 is 15 residues long. The kept DNA is CDR3 alone, 45 bases in frame from the first base.